In its sample, the clone carrying this T cell receptor beta chain was seen many times. The data were obtained in a study of T cells in Graves' hyperthyroidism and ophthalmopathy. Trimming shortened V by 4 bases and J by 3 bases, and 13 bases separated the two germline ends. Germline loops: CDR1 SGHVS, CDR2 FNYEAQ. The CDR3 has 14 residues. Researchers amplified the TCR beta CDR3 regions from RNA transcripts. The HTBI primer set was used in a first-round RT-PCR of the TCR CDR3. Using its own MiXCR run on the multiplex PCR reads, TCRdb lists one record per CDR3 protein. Of 530,000 or so distinct CDR3 sequences in the sample, more than 45% were seen once.

Material for sequencing was peripheral blood or thyroid tissue (not recorded which). The chain carries TRBV7-6 and TRBJ2-7; D is perhaps TRBD1 or TRBD2 (5 bases each). The clonotype comes from a young woman with Graves' hyperthyroidism. In DNA, the CDR3 is TGTGCCAGCAGCTCCAAGGGACCGGGCTACGAGCAGTACTTC. It encodes CASSSKGPGYEQYF.